The 32 T cell receptor beta chains below all came from one sample that was sequenced in a study of blood T cell repertoires in COVID-19. The data were produced by immunoSEQ multiplex PCR, yet TCRdb's version contains in-frame clones alone and is incomplete. The sample contains 250,000 to 300,000 clones, less than 85% of which appear only once. Sequenced: peripheral blood. These receptors were obtained from a man in his 60s who had recovered from COVID-19.

The gene calls are TRBV9 and TRBJ2-5; 7 bases fit TRBD2. Trimming removed 4 bases from V and 5 bases from J; junction bases left unmatched: 14. CDR1 is SGDLS and CDR2 is YYNGEE in the germline V gene. The CDR3 runs to 16 residues. The CDR3 spells CASSPAEGRAGETQYF. CDR3 nucleotides: TGTGCCAGCAGCCCAGCGGAGGGGAGGGCAGGGGAGACCCAGTACTTC.

This clone was observed a few times. The rearrangement uses TRBV6-1 and TRBJ1-2; 9 bases are a match to TRBD1. CDR1 is MNHNS, CDR2 SASEGT, per germline. The CDR3 is made up of 15 amino acids. V was clipped by 1 base and J by 5 bases; unmatched bases: 5. CDR3 coding DNA: TGTGCCAGCAGTGAAGGGGGGACAGGGTCGTATGGCTACACCTTC. Translation: CASSEGGTGSYGYTF.

The rearrangement uses TRBV5-6 and TRBJ1-2; perhaps TRBD1 as D (5 bases). V lost 5 bases and J 5 bases, leaving 13 bases between the germline ends. The CDR3 is 13 residues long. Germline lookup yields CDR1 SGHDT and CDR2 YYEEEE. CDR3 loop: CASSTGVVYGYTF. The CDR3 nucleotides are TGTGCCAGCAGTACAGGAGTTGTTTATGGCTACACCTTC.

The chain combines TRBV7-2 with TRBJ1-1, with 9 bases identical to TRBD1. The length of the CDR3 is 16 residues. J was trimmed by 1 base and V by 6 bases; bases with no gene match: 9. Looked up from germline, CDR1 is SGHTA and CDR2 is FQGNSA. The CDR3 DNA reads TGTGCCAGCAGTCGTATTCCGGGACAGGGGAACACTGAAGCTTTCTTT. This gives the protein CASSRIPGQGNTEAFF.

CDR3 amino acids: CASRRREIRDTQYF. CDR3 nucleotides: TGTGCCAGCAGAAGGCGGGAAATACGGGATACGCAGTATTTT. This chain connects TRBV2 to TRBJ2-3; D might be TRBD2 (6 bases). The CDR3 is 14 amino acids. Germline V lookup: CDR1 SNHLY, CDR2 FYNNEI. The V and J ends lost 6 bases and 6 bases respectively, with 16 bases between them.

This sequence joins TRBV5-4 and TRBJ1-4; 8 nucleotides agree with TRBD1. CDR3 size: 15 residues. Germline CDR1 reads SGHNT; CDR2 reads YYREEE (reference sequence). Unmatched junction bases numbered 9, after V lost 4 bases and J lost 7 bases. The chain's CDR3 is CASSLRTGSGEKLFF. The DNA of the CDR3 is TGTGCCAGCAGCCTCCGGACAGGGTCGGGTGAAAAACTGTTTTTT.

This chain connects TRBV7-2 to TRBJ1-1, with unresolved D. V was clipped by 6 bases and J by 1 base, with 6 bases between them. This CDR3 is built from 12 residues. CDR1 and CDR2 from the germline V gene are SGHTA and FQGNSA. The CDR3 loop reads CASSLQNTEAFF. The CDR3 DNA reads as TGTGCCAGCAGTTTACAGAACACTGAAGCTTTCTTT. The complete variable domain, with remaining parts taken from reference TRBV7-2 and TRBJ1-1, reads GAGVSQSPSNKVTEKGKDVELRCDPISGHTALYWYRQSLGQGLEFLIYFQGNSAPDKSGLPSDRFSAERTGGSVSTLTIQRTQQEDSAVYLCASSLQNTEAFFGQGTRLTVV.

This rearrangement joins TRBV9 to TRBJ2-5, with TRBD2 matching 11 bases. The V segment lost 1 base and the J segment 1 base; nucleotides outside the gene matches: 3. The CDR3 totals 16 residues. CDR1 and CDR2 (germline): SGDLS, YYNGEE. This chain's CDR3 is CASSVLAGGLQETQYF. The CDR3 DNA sequence: TGTGCCAGCAGCGTACTAGCGGGAGGTCTCCAAGAGACCCAGTACTTC.

The rearrangement uses TRBV6-5 and TRBJ1-3, with a possible D match to TRBD1 (6 bases). V gave up 6 bases and J gave up 3 bases, with 15 bases separating them. CDR1 and CDR2 (germline): MNHEY, SVGAGI. The CDR3 covers 15 residues. CDR3 in amino acids: CASRHPGADGNTIYF. Here the CDR3 DNA reads TGTGCCAGCAGGCACCCAGGGGCGGATGGAAACACCATATATTTT.

This clone has just a few counts. This CDR3 is also generated by other DNA sequences in the sample. The CDR3 DNA sequence: TGTGCCAGCTCACCGCGACAGGGCTCCTACGAGCAGTACTTC. As protein: CASSPRQGSYEQYF. The J gene is TRBJ2-7, the V gene TRBV18; 7 bases map to TRBD1. The germline V gene encodes CDR1 KGHSH and CDR2 LQKENI. This CDR3 is built from 14 residues. J lost 0 bases, V lost 3 bases, and 2 bases had no gene match.

The genes are TRBV6-5 and TRBJ2-7; maybe TRBD1 (6 bases). The length of the CDR3 is 14 residues. Trimming left V 6 bases short and J 2 bases short, with 14 bases between. Looked up from germline, CDR1 is MNHEY and CDR2 is SVGAGI. DNA of the CDR3: TGTGCCAGCAGACCTCCGGGACAAACCTACGAGCAGTACTTC. Translating it yields CASRPPGQTYEQYF.

The chain joins TRBV18 to TRBJ2-7; maybe TRBD1 (7 bases). CDR3 size: 15 residues. Germline CDR1 reads KGHSH; CDR2 reads LQKENI. V was pared by 3 bases and J by 3 bases, with 15 bases between. In DNA form, the CDR3 reads TGTGCCAGCTCACCCCAAGGGCAGGGGGGCTACGAGCAGTACTTC. Translating gives CASSPQGQGGYEQYF.

The genes are TRBV11-3 and TRBJ2-3; D gene ambiguous. The germline V and J ends were trimmed by 5 bases and 0 bases, with 12 bases remaining between them. This CDR3 is 15 amino acids long. From germline, CDR1 is SGHNT and CDR2 YENEEA. The CDR3 loop is CASSPTPLSTDTQYF. The DNA for the CDR3 is TGTGCCAGCAGCCCAACGCCCCTAAGCACAGATACGCAGTATTTT.

This clone was recorded only once. V and J are TRBV6-5 and TRBJ1-5; TRBD1 agrees at 9 bases. The CDR3 loop spans 15 amino acids. Trimming took 6 bases from V and 5 from J; bases not matched to a gene: 8. Germline V lookup: CDR1 MNHEY, CDR2 SVGAGI. DNA for the CDR3: TGTGCCAGCAGACAACAGGGGGCGGTGGATCAGCCCCAGCATTTT. It encodes CASRQQGAVDQPQHF.

The CDR3, as DNA: TGTGCCAGTAGTATGGGGCAGCCAGGGGAGACCCAGTACTTC. Translating it yields CASSMGQPGETQYF. V gene TRBV19 combines with J gene TRBJ2-5; possible D gene TRBD1, 5 bases. CDR3 length: 14 residues. V was shortened by 3 bases and J by 5 bases, with 13 bases between the two germline ends. Germline CDR1 and CDR2: LNHDA and SQIVND (reference sequence).

V and J are TRBV29-1 and TRBJ2-2; TRBD2 matches 8 bases. With 5 bases clipped from V and 7 bases from J, the junction kept 3 bases outside the gene matches. Germline-derived CDR1 and CDR2 are SQVTM and ANQGSEA. This CDR3 has 12 residues. The CDR3 nucleotides are TGCAGCGTTTTAGCGGGGAGCGGGGAGCTGTTTTTT. It encodes CSVLAGSGELFF.

The chain carries TRBV11-2 and TRBJ1-6; 7 positions agree with TRBD1. Germline CDR1 is SGHAT and CDR2 is FQNNGV. V was pared by 4 bases and J by 9 bases, with 9 bases of the junction left unmatched. The CDR3 has 15 amino acids. CDR3 in DNA: TGTGCCAGCAGCTCAAGGACAGGACCCACTTCACCCCTCCACTTT. Protein sequence: CASSSRTGPTSPLHF.

The chain recombines TRBV2 with TRBJ1-1, with a tentative D call TRBD1 (5 bases). This CDR3 comprises 13 residues. Germline V CDR1 and CDR2: SNHLY, FYNNEI. V lost 6 bases, J lost 4 bases, and 12 bases lay in between. CDR3 sequence: CASSSNRGTEAFF. CDR3 DNA sequence: TGTGCCAGCAGCTCCAATAGGGGCACTGAAGCTTTCTTT. The entire variable domain, with the rest obtained from reference TRBV2 and TRBJ1-1, is as follows: EPEVTQTPSHQVTQMGQEVILRCVPISNHLYFYWYRQILGQKVEFLVSFYNNEISEKSEIFDDQFSVERPDGSNFTLKIRSTKLEDSAMYFCASSSNRGTEAFFGQGTRLTVV.

This chain links TRBV23-1 with TRBJ2-7; no firm D call. TRBV23-1 is an ORF, with its function uncertain. The CDR3 is made up of 14 amino acids. V was trimmed by 3 bases and J by 0 bases, leaving 9 bases between them. The CDR3 coding sequence is TGCGCCAGCAGTCATCCCACGAGCTCCTACGAGCAGTACTTC. Protein: CASSHPTSSYEQYF.

V is TRBV10-3 and J is TRBJ2-3, with a weak D call TRBD2 (5 bases). The CDR3 consists of 13 residues. Germline values: CDR1 ENHRY, CDR2 SYGVKD. V was shortened by 6 bases and J by 5 bases, with 12 bases between the two germline ends. As DNA, the CDR3 is TGTGCCATCAGCCCCCGGGGTGGAGATACGCAGTATTTT. This sequence encodes CAISPRGGDTQYF.

V usage is TRBV29-1 and J usage is TRBJ2-3; TRBD2 matches at 7 bases. The CDR3 totals 13 residues. V trimming: 5 bases; J trimming: 4 bases; junction bases outside the gene matches: 6. The germline CDR1 and CDR2 sequences are SQVTM and ANQGSEA. The CDR3 DNA follows: TGCAGCGTTCAACGGGGGGTTTCAGATACGCAGTATTTT. This gives the protein CSVQRGVSDTQYF.

This clone was observed a handful of times. The V call is TRBV7-2, the J call TRBJ2-1; 8 nucleotides line up with TRBD2. This CDR3 has 15 amino acids. After removal of 1 base from V and 5 bases from J, the junction contained 4 bases not matched to a gene. Germline V gene sequence: CDR1 SGHTA, CDR2 FQGNSA. CDR3 DNA: TGTGCCAGCAGCTTAGGACTAGCGAAGAACAATGAGCAGTTCTTC. Translating it yields CASSLGLAKNNEQFF.

The chain couples TRBV7-8 to TRBJ2-7; 7 nucleotides agree with TRBD1. V lost 2 bases, J lost 4 bases, and 11 bases stayed unmatched. Germline V lookup: CDR1 SGHVS, CDR2 FQNEAQ. The CDR3 contains 16 residues. For the CDR3, the DNA is TGTGCCAGCAGCTTATTGGCCGGGACAGCATCTTACGAGCAGTACTTC. Protein: CASSLLAGTASYEQYF.

The chain uses TRBV5-1 and TRBJ2-3; D is possibly TRBD1 (6 bases). V was cut by 2 bases and J by 2 bases, with 15 bases left in between. There are 16 residues in the CDR3. From germline, CDR1 is SGHRS and CDR2 YFSETQ. The CDR3 DNA reads TGCGCCAGCAGCTTCAACAGGGTTACTAACACAGATACGCAGTATTTT. As protein: CASSFNRVTNTDTQYF.

The chain recombines TRBV15 with TRBJ2-5; no reliable D call. The germline V gene has CDR1 LNHNV and CDR2 YYDKDF (reference sequence). Trimming shortened V by 1 base and J by 4 bases, and 10 bases separated the two germline ends. This CDR3 has 14 amino acids. Here the CDR3 reads CATSRVSRGETQYF. As DNA, the CDR3 is TGTGCCACCAGCAGAGTCTCCAGAGGAGAGACCCAGTACTTC.

CDR3 bases: TGTGCCAGCAGTAAAGAAGCCGGGACAGGGGGGAATCAGCCCCAGCATTTT. The encoded protein is CASSKEAGTGGNQPQHF. The chain carries TRBV6-2 or TRBV6-3 and TRBJ1-5, with 11 bases lining up with TRBD1. With V trimmed by 5 bases and J by 4 bases, 10 bases remained unmatched. The CDR3 is made up of 17 amino acids. Germline CDR1 and CDR2: MNHEY and SVGEGT.

The chain recombines TRBV27 with TRBJ2-5; 14 bases align to TRBD2. The CDR3 runs to 16 residues. The V gene's germline CDR1 is MNHEY and CDR2 SMNVEV (reference sequence). V dropped 6 bases and J dropped 4; count of bases not matched to a gene: 7. DNA of the CDR3: TGTGCCAGCAGCCCCAGGGGACTAGCGGGGGTAGAGACCCAGTACTTC. As protein: CASSPRGLAGVETQYF.

The J gene is TRBJ2-3, the V gene TRBV10-3; a possible D gene is TRBD2 (6 bases). Germline CDR1 ENHRY, CDR2 SYGVKD. This CDR3 is 12 amino acids long. Trimming removed 8 bases from V and 5 bases from J, with 11 bases in between. CDR3 region: CAISPAGDTQYF. CDR3 in DNA: TGTGCCATCTCGCCAGCGGGAGATACGCAGTATTTT.

V and J are TRBV7-9 and TRBJ1-1; D is unresolved. The V end was cut by 0 bases, the J end by 5 bases, with 7 bases between. Germline assignment: CDR1 SEHNR and CDR2 FQNEAQ (reference sequence). This CDR3 has 13 amino acids. CDR3 sequence reads: CASSLAVRTEAFF. In DNA form, the CDR3 reads TGTGCCAGCAGCTTAGCCGTTCGGACTGAAGCTTTCTTT.

The chain is built from TRBV29-1 and TRBJ2-1, with 16 bases lining up with TRBD2. The CDR3 sequence is 16 residues long. The V segment lost 6 bases and the J segment 2 bases; nucleotides outside the gene matches: 4. Germline CDR1 and CDR2: SQVTM and ANQGSEA. In DNA, the CDR3 is TGCAGCGTGGCCGGGACTAGCGGGAGGGCCTACAATGAGCAGTTCTTC. This codes for CSVAGTSGRAYNEQFF.

The chain combines TRBV3-1 (or the pseudogene TRBV3-2) with TRBJ2-1, with D perhaps matching TRBD2 (6 bases). Trimming stripped 4 bases from V and 5 bases from J, with 18 bases between. The germline V gene encodes CDR1 LGHDT and CDR2 YNNKEL (reference sequence). The CDR3 runs to 16 residues. The CDR3 nucleotides read TGTGCCAGCAGCCCCCGCAGGGCTAGCGCTGACAATGAGCAGTTCTTC. Translating it yields CASSPRRASADNEQFF.

J is TRBJ2-7 and V is TRBV7-8; D unresolved. This CDR3 contains 16 residues. Germline values: CDR1 SGHVS, CDR2 FQNEAQ. V was shortened by 1 base and J by 1 base, with 14 bases between the two germline ends. The CDR3 nucleotides read TGTGCCAGCAGCTTAGATAGGTGGAGTGGGTCCTACGAGCAGTACTTC. Protein sequence: CASSLDRWSGSYEQYF.